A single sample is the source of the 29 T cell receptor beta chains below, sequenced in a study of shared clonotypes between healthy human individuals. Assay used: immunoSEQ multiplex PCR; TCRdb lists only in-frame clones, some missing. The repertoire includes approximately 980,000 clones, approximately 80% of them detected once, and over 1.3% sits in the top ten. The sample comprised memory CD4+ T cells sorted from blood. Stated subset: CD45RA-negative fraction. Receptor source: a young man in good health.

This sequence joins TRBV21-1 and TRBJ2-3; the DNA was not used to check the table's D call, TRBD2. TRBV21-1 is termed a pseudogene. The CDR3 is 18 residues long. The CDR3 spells CASSSGRTSGGDTDTQYF. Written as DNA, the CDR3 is TGTGCCAGCAGCAGCGGGCGGACTAGCGGGGGGGACACAGATACGCAGTATTTT.

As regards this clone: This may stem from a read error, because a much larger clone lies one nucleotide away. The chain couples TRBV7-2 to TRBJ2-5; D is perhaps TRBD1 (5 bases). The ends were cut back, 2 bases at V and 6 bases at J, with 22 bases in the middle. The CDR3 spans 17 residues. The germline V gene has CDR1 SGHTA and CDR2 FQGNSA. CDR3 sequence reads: CASSLTVTGAKGKTQYF. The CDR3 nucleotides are TGTGCCAGCAGCTTAACAGTCACTGGGGCCAAAGGAAAGACCCAGTACTTC.

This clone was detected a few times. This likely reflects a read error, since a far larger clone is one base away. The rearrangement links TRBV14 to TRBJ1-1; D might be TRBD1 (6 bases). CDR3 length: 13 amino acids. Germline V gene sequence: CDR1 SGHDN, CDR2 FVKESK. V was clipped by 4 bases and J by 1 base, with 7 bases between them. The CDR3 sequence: CASSRGQNTEAFF. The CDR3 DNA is TGTGCCAGCAGCCGGGGACAGAACACTGAAGCTTTCTTT.

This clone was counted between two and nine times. CDR3 loop: CASSFNRGGEQYF. As DNA, the CDR3 is TGTGCCAGCAGTTTTAACAGGGGTGGCGAGCAGTACTTC. The chain has TRBV27 and TRBJ2-7; 7 bases are shared with TRBD1. The CDR3 sequence is 13 residues long. CDR1 is MNHEY, CDR2 SMNVEV, per germline (reference sequence). Trimming cost V 3 bases and J 6 bases; bases outside gene matches: 5.

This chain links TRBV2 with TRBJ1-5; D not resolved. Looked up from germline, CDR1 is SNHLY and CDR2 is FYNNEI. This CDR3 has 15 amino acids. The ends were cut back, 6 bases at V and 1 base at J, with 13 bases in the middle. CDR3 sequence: CASSLDGRSNQPQHF. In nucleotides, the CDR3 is TGTGCCAGCAGCCTCGATGGAAGAAGCAATCAGCCCCAGCATTTT.

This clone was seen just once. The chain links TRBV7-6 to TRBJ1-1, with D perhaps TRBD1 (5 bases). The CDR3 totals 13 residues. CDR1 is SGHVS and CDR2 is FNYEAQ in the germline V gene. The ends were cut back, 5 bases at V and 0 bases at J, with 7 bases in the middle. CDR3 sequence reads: CASSPRVNTEAFF. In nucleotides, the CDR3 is TGTGCCAGCAGCCCCAGGGTGAACACTGAAGCTTTCTTT.

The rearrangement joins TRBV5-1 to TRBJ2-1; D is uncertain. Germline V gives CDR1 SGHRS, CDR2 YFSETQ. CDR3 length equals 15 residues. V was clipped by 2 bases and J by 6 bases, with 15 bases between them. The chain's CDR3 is CASSFLAGPSNEQFF. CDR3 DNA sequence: TGCGCCAGCAGCTTTTTAGCCGGACCGAGCAATGAGCAGTTCTTC.

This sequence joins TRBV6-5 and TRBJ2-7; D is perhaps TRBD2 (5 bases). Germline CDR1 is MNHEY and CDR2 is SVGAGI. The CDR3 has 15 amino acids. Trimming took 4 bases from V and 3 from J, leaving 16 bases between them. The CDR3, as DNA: TGTGCCAGCAGTTCGAACACCGGGGTAAACTACGAGCAGTACTTC. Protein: CASSSNTGVNYEQYF.

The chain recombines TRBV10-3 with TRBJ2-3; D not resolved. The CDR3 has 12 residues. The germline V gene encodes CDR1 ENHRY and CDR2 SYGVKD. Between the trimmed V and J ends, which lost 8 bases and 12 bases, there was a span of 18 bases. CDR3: CAIGPNLAAQYF. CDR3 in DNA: TGTGCCATCGGCCCGAACTTGGCCGCCCAGTATTTT.

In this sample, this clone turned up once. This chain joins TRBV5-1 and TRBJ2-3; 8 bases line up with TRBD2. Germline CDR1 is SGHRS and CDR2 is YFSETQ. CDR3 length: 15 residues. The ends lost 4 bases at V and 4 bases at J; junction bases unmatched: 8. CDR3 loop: CASSLSGTKADTQYF. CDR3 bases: TGCGCCAGCAGCCTTAGCGGGACGAAAGCAGATACGCAGTATTTT.

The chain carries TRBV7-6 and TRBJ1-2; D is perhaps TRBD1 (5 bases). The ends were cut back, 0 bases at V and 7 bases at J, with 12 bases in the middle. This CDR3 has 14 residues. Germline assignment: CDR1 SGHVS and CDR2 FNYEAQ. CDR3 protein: CASSLARGEGGYTF. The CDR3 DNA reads TGTGCCAGCAGCTTAGCGCGGGGGGAGGGTGGCTACACCTTC.

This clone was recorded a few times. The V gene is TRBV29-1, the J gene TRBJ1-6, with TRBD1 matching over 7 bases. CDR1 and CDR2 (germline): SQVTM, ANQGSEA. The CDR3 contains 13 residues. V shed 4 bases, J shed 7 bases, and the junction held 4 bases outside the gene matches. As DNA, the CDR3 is TGCAGCGTTGGGGGACAGAAAAATTCACCCCTCCACTTT. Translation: CSVGGQKNSPLHF.

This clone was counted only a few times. CDR3 amino acids: CASRGQGTETQYF. The CDR3 coding sequence is TGTGCCAGCAGAGGACAGGGGACAGAGACCCAGTACTTC. V is TRBV28 and J is TRBJ2-5, with TRBD1 matching over 9 bases. Germline V gives CDR1 MDHEN, CDR2 SYDVKM. CDR3 size: 13 residues. Unmatched junction bases numbered 3, after V lost 6 bases and J lost 4 bases.

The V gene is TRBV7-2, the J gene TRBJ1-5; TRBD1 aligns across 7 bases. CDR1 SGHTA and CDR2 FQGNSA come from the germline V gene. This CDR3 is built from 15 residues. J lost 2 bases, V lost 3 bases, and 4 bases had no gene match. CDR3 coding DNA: TGTGCCAGCAGCTTCGACAGGGAGGGCAATCAGCCCCAGCATTTT. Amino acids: CASSFDREGNQPQHF.

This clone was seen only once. DNA of the CDR3: TGTGCCAGCAGTCCACGAAGGAAGCCCAACAAAAACATTCAGTACTTC. Amino acid sequence: CASSPRRKPNKNIQYF. V is TRBV6-7 and J is TRBJ2-4; D is ambiguous. TRBV6-7 is labeled an ORF, and its function is uncertain. Trimming took off 5 bases at V and 3 bases at J, with 17 bases between the two ends. CDR3 size: 16 residues.

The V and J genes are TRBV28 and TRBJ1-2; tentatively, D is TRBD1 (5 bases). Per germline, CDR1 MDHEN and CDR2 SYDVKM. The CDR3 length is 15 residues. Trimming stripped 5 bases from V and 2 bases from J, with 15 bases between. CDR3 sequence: CASSAHGTINYGYTF. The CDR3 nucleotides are TGTGCCAGCAGTGCCCATGGGACGATCAACTATGGCTACACCTTC.

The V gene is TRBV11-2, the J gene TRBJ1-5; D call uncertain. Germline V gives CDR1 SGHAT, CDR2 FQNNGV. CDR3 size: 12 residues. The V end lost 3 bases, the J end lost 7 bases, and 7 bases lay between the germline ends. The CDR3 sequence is CASSLGKQPQHF. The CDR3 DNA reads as TGTGCCAGCAGCTTGGGGAAGCAGCCCCAGCATTTT.

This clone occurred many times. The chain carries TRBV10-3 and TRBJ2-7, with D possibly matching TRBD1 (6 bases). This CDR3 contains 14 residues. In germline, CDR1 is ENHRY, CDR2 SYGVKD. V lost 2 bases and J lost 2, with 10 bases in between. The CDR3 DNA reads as TGTGCCATCAGTGAGACGACAGGTACCTACGAGCAGTACTTC. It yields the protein CAISETTGTYEQYF.

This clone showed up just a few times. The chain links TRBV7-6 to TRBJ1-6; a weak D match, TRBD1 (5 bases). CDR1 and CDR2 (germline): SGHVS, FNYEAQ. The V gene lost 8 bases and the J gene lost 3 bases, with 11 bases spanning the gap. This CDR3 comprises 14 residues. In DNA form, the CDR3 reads TGTGCCAGCGTGGCGCAGGGCTATAATTCACCCCTCCACTTT. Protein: CASVAQGYNSPLHF.

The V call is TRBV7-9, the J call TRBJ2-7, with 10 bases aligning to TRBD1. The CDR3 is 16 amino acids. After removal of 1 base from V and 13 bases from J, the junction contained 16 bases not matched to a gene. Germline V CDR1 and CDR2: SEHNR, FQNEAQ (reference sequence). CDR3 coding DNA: TGTGCCAGCAGCTTAGGGTCCGGGACAGGGGCCACCCTTAGATACTTC. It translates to CASSLGSGTGATLRYF.

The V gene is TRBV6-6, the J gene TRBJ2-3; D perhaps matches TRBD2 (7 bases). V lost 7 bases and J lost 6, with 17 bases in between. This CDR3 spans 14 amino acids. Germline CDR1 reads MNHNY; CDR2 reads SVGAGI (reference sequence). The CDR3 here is CASNRGGAEDTQYF. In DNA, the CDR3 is TGTGCCAGCAATCGTGGGGGGGCCGAGGATACGCAGTATTTT.

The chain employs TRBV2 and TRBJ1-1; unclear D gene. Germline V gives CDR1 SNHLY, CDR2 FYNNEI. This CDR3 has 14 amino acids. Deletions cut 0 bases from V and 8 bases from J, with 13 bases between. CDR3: CASSEAQSIAEAFF. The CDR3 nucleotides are TGTGCCAGCAGTGAAGCACAGTCGATCGCCGAAGCTTTCTTT.

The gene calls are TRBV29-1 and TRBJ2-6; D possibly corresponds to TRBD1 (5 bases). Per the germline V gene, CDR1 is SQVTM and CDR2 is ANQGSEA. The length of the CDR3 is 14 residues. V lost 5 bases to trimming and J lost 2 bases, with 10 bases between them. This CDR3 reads CSVPQGAGANVLTF. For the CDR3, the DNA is TGCAGCGTTCCCCAGGGTGCTGGGGCCAACGTCCTGACTTTC.

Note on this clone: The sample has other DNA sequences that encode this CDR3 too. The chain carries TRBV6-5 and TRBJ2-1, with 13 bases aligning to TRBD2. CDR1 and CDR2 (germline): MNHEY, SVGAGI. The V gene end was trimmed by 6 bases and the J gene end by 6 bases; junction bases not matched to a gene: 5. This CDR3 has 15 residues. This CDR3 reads CASSRWTSGSNEQFF. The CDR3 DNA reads TGTGCCAGCAGCCGCTGGACTAGCGGGAGCAATGAGCAGTTCTTC.

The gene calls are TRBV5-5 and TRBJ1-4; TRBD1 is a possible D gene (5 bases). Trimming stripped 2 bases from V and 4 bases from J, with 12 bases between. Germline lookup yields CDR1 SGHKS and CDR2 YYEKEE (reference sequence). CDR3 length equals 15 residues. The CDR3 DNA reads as TGTGCCAGCAGCTTCCGTTGGGGCCTTAATGAAAAACTGTTTTTT. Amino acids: CASSFRWGLNEKLFF.

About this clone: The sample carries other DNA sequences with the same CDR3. CDR3 loop: CASSLGQGTQPQHF. The DNA of the CDR3 is TGTGCCAGCAGCTTAGGGCAGGGAACTCAGCCCCAGCATTTT. The V gene is TRBV7-9, the J gene TRBJ1-5; tentative D call: TRBD1 (5 bases). Per the germline V gene, CDR1 is SEHNR and CDR2 is FQNEAQ (reference sequence). Deletions cut 1 base from V and 6 bases from J, with 10 bases between. This CDR3 has 14 residues.

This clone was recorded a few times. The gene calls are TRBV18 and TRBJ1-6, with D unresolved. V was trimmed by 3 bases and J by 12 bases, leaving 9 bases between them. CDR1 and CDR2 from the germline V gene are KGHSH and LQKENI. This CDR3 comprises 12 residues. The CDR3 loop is CASSPGILPLHF. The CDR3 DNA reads TGTGCCAGCTCACCGGGGATATTACCCCTCCACTTT.

CDR3 sequence reads: CASSQVLLAGSTDTQYF. The CDR3 DNA reads as TGCGCCAGCAGCCAAGTATTACTAGCGGGTTCCACAGATACGCAGTATTTT. This chain uses TRBV4-3 with TRBJ2-3; TRBD2 aligns across 9 bases. Germline values: CDR1 LGHNA, CDR2 YSLEER. V shed 1 base and J 2 bases; nucleotides not matched to a gene: 7. This CDR3 spans 17 amino acids.

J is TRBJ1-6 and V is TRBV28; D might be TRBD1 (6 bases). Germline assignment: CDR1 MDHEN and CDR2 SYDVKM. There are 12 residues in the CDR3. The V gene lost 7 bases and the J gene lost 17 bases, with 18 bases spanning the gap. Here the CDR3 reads CASKRGEDSFHF. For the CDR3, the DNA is TGTGCCAGCAAAAGAGGAGAGGACAGCTTCCACTTT.